This TCR beta chain was sequenced in a study of naive CD8 T cells in extremely preterm neonates (dated by TCRdb to about 2017). For the study in its entirety: The study compared TCRbeta CDR3 repertoires of sorted naive CD8+ T cells across four age groups: extremely preterm neonates, term neonates, young children and adults.

What the work shows at the level of the full study, not this receptor alone: Preterm CDR3s were shorter, with fewer N additions and less junctional trimming, and were closer to germline than those of older groups. Prospective longitudinal studies of preterm and term neonates were called for by the authors so that T cell development could be tracked within individuals. A higher proportion of shared CDR3 nucleotide sequences was found in preterm neonates (approximately 2.5%) than in term neonates (approximately 0.4%), young children (approximately 0.03%) and adults (roughly 0.01%). Among the limitations the authors pointed out were a small sample size and productive template counts that varied across preterm samples. Preterm neonates showed significantly lower iChao1 richness than every other age group (p < 0.05) along with an even clone distribution, indicating a less rich repertoire.

Preterm samples came from a few extremely preterm deliveries at about 23-27 weeks of gestation. Pregnancies with fetal demise, active maternal HSV infection or known maternal HIV infection were excluded from the study. A FACSAria III cell sorter was used to sort live, Annexin V-negative naive CD8+ T cells (CD3+CD8+CD45RA+CCR7+). Each sample yielded roughly 19,000 to 110,000 sorted naive CD8+ T cells. Mixed venous-arterial cord blood was collected with preassembled standardized sampling kits. Cord blood stayed at room temperature and was processed within 4 hours after collection. Ficoll-Paque density gradient centrifugation of diluted blood was used to isolate mononuclear cells. Before sorting, mononuclear cells were cryopreserved in about 10% DMSO plus 90% FBS and kept long term at -150 degrees C. After thawing, the cells were stained with Annexin V and with antibodies against CD3, CD8, CCR7 and CD45RA. Genomic DNA was extracted from snap-frozen sorted cell pellets with the DNeasy Blood and Tissue Kit.

Comment on this clone: No antigen is known for it. There are no base qualities to consult, and no much larger clone falls within one base.

TCRbeta CDR3 regions were amplified from genomic DNA by a two-step, bias-controlled multiplex PCR. The multiplex PCR used primers specific for every TRBV and TRBJ gene segment. TCRbeta repertoire data were generated with the immunoSEQ Assay. As for the original processing: To merge closely related sequences, reads went through filtering and clustering using a relative-frequency ratio and a modified nearest-neighbor algorithm. IMGT annotation was the basis for assigning V, D and J genes to CDR3 sequences. Template counts were quantified against synthetic TCR CDR3 analog sequences and normalized for PCR amplification bias. Analyses were restricted to unique productive sequences, meaning in-frame CDR3 sequences without stop codons. The immunoSEQ Analyzer software was used to compute clonality, defined as 1 minus Pielou's evenness, and iChao1 richness. Statistical tests were run in JMP, with either Student's t-test or a non-parametric test chosen according to Shapiro-Wilk normality results. TCRdb mirrors the immuneACCESS table, restricted to in-frame sequences. Some clones are absent from its copies; in checked studies, under half trace to an unresolved V gene, and the reason for the others is unknown. V, J and clone size are those of that table, while D and trimming were read from the DNA. The sample has roughly 5,100 clones on record, about 95% of them singletons. Together, the top ten hold 0.55% to 0.75% of the sample.

V drops 3 bases and J drops 1 base, leaving 6 bases in between. From the germline V gene (reference sequence), CDR1 is MNHEY and CDR2 is SMNVEV. The CDR3 sequence holds 13 residues, the cysteine and phenylalanine included. The entry retains the CDR3 DNA only, 39 bases that are in frame from base 1. The sequence was collected from a boy who was born preterm. The sequenced sample consisted of naive CD8+ T cells from cord blood. The chain couples TRBV27 to TRBJ1-1; the D segment cannot be called with confidence. CDR3 protein: CASSFFKNTEAFF. Here is the DNA: TGTGCCAGCAGTTTTTTCAAGAACACTGAAGCTTTCTTT.